This T cell receptor (beta chain) was recovered during a study of cytomegalovirus exposure and HLA in healthy donors. Whole-study results and caveats: Later analysis associated a missense DCLRE1C variant with TCR beta V- and J-gene trimming.

The PCR had 60 Vbeta and 13 Jbeta primers. Generated by immunoSEQ multiplex PCR, the TCRdb table keeps only in-frame clones and is missing some. The sample contains a few hundred thousand clones, roughly 91% of which appear only once. With respect to this clone: As yet, its antigen is unknown.

The sample was PBMCs. The sequence derives from a girl aged 2 to 10 in good health and CMV-seronegative.

The CDR3 loop is CASSDPGLNTDTQYF. DNA for the CDR3: TGTGCCAGCAGCGACCCGGGACTTAACACAGATACGCAGTATTTT. The chain has TRBV9 and TRBJ2-3, with D tentatively TRBD2 (6 bases). The V end lost 3 bases, the J end lost 2 bases, and 13 bases lay between the germline ends. Germline assignment: CDR1 SGDLS and CDR2 YYNGEE. The CDR3 runs 15 residues.